What follows describes a single T cell receptor (beta chain). This same CDR3 is encoded by further DNA sequences in the sample. This sample was taken from a study of shared clonotypes between healthy human individuals. The overall study: Contributing individuals were two females and a few males aged 18 to 49.

J gave up 4 bases and V 6 bases, and 5 bases lay outside the gene matches. Per the germline V gene, CDR1 is MNHEY and CDR2 is SMNVEV (reference sequence). The CDR3 is 15 residues long. Per sorted-subset replicate PCR, input was approximately 0.2 ug DNA, representing around 28,000 T cell genomes. The assay was immunoSEQ multiplex PCR, and TCRdb's table has in-frame clones only and misses some. Among roughly 850,000 clones listed, roughly 96% were seen once. Naive CD8 isolation took CD45RO-negative cells positively selected for CCR7 and excluded terminally differentiated effector memory CD45RA+ cells. Everyone who donated was a Caucasian adult who lived in Nashville, Tennessee.

The rearrangement joins TRBV27 to TRBJ2-1; 11 bases align to TRBD2. This TCR was recovered from a man aged 25 to 40 in good health. The source material was naive CD8+ T cells sorted from blood. The CDR3 DNA reads TGTGCCAGCAGCTCCGGGACTAGCGGATACAATGAGCAGTTCTTC. Encoded protein: CASSSGTSGYNEQFF.